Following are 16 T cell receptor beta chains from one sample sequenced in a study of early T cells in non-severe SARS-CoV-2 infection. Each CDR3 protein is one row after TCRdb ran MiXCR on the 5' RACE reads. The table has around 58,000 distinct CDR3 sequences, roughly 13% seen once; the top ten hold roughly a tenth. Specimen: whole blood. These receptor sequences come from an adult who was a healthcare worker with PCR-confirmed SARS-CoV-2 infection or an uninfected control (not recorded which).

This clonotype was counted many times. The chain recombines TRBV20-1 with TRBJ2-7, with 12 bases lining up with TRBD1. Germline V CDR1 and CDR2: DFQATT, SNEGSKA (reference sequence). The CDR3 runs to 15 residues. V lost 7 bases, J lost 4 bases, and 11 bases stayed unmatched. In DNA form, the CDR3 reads TGCAGTGTTAAGGGGACAGGGGGCTTCATGTACGAGCAGTACTTC. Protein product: CSVKGTGGFMYEQYF.

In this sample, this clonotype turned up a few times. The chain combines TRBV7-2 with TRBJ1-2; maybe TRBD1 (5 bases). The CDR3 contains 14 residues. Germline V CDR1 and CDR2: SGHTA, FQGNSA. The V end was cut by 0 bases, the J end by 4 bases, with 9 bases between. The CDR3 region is CASSLAGAAYGYTF. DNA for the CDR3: TGTGCCAGCAGCTTAGCCGGGGCGGCCTATGGCTACACCTTC.

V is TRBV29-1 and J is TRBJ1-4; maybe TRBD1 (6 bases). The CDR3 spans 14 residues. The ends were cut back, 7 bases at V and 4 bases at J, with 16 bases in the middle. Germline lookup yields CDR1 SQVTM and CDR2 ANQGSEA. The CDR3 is CSASLGQLNEKLFF. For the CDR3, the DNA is TGCAGCGCTTCCCTAGGACAGCTTAATGAAAAACTGTTTTTT.

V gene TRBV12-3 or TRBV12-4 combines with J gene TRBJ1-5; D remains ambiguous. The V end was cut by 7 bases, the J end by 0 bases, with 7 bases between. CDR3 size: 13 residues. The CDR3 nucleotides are TGTGCCAGCAAAGAGACTAGCAATCAGCCCCAGCATTTT. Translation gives CASKETSNQPQHF.

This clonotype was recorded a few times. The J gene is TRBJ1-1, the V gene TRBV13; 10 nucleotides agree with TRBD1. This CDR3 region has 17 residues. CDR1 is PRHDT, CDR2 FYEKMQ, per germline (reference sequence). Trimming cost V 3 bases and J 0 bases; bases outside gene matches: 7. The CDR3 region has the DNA TGTGCCAGCAGCTTTATCCCGGGACAGGGGATGAACACTGAAGCTTTCTTT. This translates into CASSFIPGQGMNTEAFF.

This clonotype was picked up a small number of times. CDR3 nucleotides: TGCAGTGCTGTCCGGGACGGACGAGGCTACGAGCAGTACTTC. This codes for CSAVRDGRGYEQYF. The V gene is TRBV20-1, the J gene TRBJ2-7; D possibly uses TRBD1 or TRBD2 (5 bases each). CDR3 length: 14 amino acids. Germline loops: CDR1 DFQATT, CDR2 SNEGSKA (reference sequence). Between the trimmed V and J ends, which lost 5 bases and 3 bases, there was a span of 17 bases.

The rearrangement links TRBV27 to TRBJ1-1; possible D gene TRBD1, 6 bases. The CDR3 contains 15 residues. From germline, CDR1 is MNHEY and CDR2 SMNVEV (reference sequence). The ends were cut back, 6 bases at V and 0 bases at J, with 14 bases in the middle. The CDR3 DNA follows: TGTGCCAGCAGCCAAACGGGACAAATGAACACTGAAGCTTTCTTT. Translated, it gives CASSQTGQMNTEAFF.

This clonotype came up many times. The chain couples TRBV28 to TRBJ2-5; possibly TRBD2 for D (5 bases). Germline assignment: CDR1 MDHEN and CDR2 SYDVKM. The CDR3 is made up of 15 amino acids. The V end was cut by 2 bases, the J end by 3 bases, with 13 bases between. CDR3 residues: CASSLARRGKETQYF. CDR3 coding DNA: TGTGCCAGCAGTTTAGCGCGTCGGGGTAAAGAGACCCAGTACTTC.

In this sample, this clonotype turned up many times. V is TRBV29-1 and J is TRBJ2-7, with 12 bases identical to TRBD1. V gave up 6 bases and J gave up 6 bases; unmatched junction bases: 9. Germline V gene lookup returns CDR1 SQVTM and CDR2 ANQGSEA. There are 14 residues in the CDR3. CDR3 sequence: CSVESGTGGREQYF. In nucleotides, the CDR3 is TGCAGCGTGGAGTCGGGGACAGGGGGCCGCGAGCAGTACTTC.

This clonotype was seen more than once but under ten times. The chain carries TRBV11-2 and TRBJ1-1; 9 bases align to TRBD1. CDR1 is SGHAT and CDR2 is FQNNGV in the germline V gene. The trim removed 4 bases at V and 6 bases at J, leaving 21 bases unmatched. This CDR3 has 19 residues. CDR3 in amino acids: CASSSPGTGLNYEGSEAFF. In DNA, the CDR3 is TGTGCCAGCAGCTCCCCCGGGACAGGGTTGAATTATGAAGGCTCTGAAGCTTTCTTT.

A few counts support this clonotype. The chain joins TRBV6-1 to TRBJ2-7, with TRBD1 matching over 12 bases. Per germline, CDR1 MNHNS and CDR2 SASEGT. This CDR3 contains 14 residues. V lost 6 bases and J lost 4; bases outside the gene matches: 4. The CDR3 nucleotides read TGTGCCAGCAGGGGGACAGGGGGCGAATACGAGCAGTACTTC. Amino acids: CASRGTGGEYEQYF.

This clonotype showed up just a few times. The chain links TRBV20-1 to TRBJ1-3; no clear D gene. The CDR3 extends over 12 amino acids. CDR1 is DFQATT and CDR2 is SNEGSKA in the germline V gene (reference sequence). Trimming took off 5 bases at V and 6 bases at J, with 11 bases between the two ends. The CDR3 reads CSAGGGTNTIYF. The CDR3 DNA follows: TGCAGTGCTGGAGGCGGAACAAACACCATATATTTT.

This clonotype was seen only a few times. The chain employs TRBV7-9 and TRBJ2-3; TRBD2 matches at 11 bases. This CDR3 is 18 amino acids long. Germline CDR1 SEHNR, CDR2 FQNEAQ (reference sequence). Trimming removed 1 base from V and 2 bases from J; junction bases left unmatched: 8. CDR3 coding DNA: TGTGCCAGCAGCTTAGGACTAGCGGGAAAAGGGAACACAGATACGCAGTATTTT. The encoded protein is CASSLGLAGKGNTDTQYF.

This CDR3 reads CASKGGGGGFNEQFF. The DNA for the CDR3 is TGTGCCAGCAAAGGAGGGGGCGGTGGGTTTAATGAGCAGTTCTTC. V usage is TRBV11-1 and J usage is TRBJ2-1; TRBD1 might be the D (7 bases). The ends were cut back, 7 bases at V and 7 bases at J, with 20 bases in the middle. The CDR3 sequence is 15 residues long. Germline loops: CDR1 SGHAT, CDR2 FQDESV (reference sequence).

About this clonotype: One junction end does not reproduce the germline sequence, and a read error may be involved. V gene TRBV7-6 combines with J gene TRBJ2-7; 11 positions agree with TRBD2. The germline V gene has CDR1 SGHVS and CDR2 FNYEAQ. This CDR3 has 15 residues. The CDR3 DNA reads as TGTGCCAGCAGTTTAGCGGGGGGGACCTCCTACGAGCAGTACTTC. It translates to CASSLAGGTSYEQYF.

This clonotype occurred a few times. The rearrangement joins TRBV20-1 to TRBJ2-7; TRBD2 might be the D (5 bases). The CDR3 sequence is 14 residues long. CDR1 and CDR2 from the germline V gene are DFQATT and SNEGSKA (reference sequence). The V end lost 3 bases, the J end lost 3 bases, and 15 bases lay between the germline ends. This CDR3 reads CSASTGILGYEQYF. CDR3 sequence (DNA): TGCAGTGCTAGTACCGGGATTCTCGGCTACGAGCAGTACTTC.